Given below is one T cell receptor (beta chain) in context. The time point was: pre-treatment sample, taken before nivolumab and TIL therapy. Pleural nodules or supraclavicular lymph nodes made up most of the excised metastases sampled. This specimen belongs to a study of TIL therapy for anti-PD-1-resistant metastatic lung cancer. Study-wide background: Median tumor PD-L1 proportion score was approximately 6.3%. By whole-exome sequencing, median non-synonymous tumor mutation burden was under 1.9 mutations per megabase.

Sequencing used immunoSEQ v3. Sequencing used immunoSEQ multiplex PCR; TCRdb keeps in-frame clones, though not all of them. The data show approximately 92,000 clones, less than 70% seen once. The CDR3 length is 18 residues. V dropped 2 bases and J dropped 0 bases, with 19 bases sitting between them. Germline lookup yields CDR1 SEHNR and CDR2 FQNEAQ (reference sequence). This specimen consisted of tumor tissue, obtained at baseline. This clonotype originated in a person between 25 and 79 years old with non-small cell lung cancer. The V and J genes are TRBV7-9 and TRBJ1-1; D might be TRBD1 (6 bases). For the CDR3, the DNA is TGTGCCAGCAGCTTATCCGTATTGACGACAGGCGTGAACACTGAAGCTTTCTTT. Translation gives CASSLSVLTTGVNTEAFF. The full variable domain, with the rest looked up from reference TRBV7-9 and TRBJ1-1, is DTGVSQNPRHKITKRGQNVTFRCDPISEHNRLYWYRQTLGQGPEFLTYFQNEAQLEKSRLLSDRFSAERPKGSFSTLEIQRTEQGDSAMYLCASSLSVLTTGVNTEAFFGQGTRLTVV.